This TCR beta chain was profiled in a study of PD-1 blockade in classical Hodgkin lymphoma. Study-level results: By C4D1, CD4+ diversity increased significantly, especially in complete responders. Complete responders possessed baseline diversity comparable to newly diagnosed patients.

Each of the patients experienced relapse following autologous stem cell transplantation, and their brentuximab vedotin exposure differed. Magnetic negative selection, applied to thawed PBMCs, was used to isolate the CD8+ T cells. By sample fraction, this clone is large. Its target is unknown. Only in-frame clones appear in the TCRdb table, and some are missing; sequencing was by immunoSEQ multiplex PCR. The sample includes fewer than 3,000 clones, roughly 70% seen only once; the top ten take almost 35%. Looked up from germline, CDR1 is SEHNR and CDR2 is FQNEAQ (reference sequence). With 0 bases removed from V and 3 bases from J, the gap between germline ends came to 6 bases. The CDR3 has 14 amino acids.

The chain couples TRBV7-9 to TRBJ1-5, with D hard to call. The TCR was taken from a human donor with classical Hodgkin lymphoma. Material: CD8+ T cells from blood, obtained at baseline. The DNA of the CDR3 is TGTGCCAGCAGCTTAGCAGGTTTCAATCAGCCCCAGCATTTT. Translating gives CASSLAGFNQPQHF.